The 25 T cell receptor beta chains given below trace back to one sample, sequenced in a study of blood T cell repertoires in COVID-19 (TCRdb year 2020). Receptor libraries were prepared by the immunoSEQ multiplex PCR assay. Not all clones reach the TCRdb copy of this immuneACCESS table, which keeps in-frame sequences only. Checked studies attribute under half of the gap to unresolved V genes and leave the rest unexplained. The sample contains 150,000 to 200,000 clones, roughly 90% of them found a single time. Over 15% of the sample is in the top ten clones. The sample was peripheral blood. The receptor set was obtained from a man in his sixties with active or convalescent COVID-19.

The chain has TRBV20-1 and TRBJ2-7, with D perhaps matching TRBD2 (5 bases). This CDR3 region has 11 residues. The ends were cut back, 6 bases at V and 4 bases at J, with 10 bases in the middle. The germline V gene encodes CDR1 DFQATT and CDR2 SNEGSKA (reference sequence). CDR3 protein: CSATLGYEQYF. The DNA for the CDR3 is TGCAGTGCCACACTAGGATACGAGCAGTACTTC.

This rearrangement joins TRBV5-1 to TRBJ2-5; tentative D call: TRBD2 (6 bases). CDR1 is SGHRS and CDR2 is YFSETQ in the germline V gene. The CDR3 has 15 residues. The V end was cut by 3 bases, the J end by 1 base, with 13 bases between. The DNA for the CDR3 is TGCGCCAGCAGCTGGAGGGAAAGGGTCCAAGAGACCCAGTACTTC. Translated, it gives CASSWRERVQETQYF.

This clone was observed once. This chain joins TRBV19 and TRBJ2-5, with 10 bases identical to TRBD1. The V and J ends lost 6 bases and 5 bases, in that order; junction bases with no gene match: 6. Germline CDR1 is LNHDA and CDR2 is SQIVND (reference sequence). The CDR3 extends over 14 amino acids. The CDR3 reads CASSETGGVETQYF. The CDR3 DNA reads as TGTGCCAGTAGCGAGACAGGGGGCGTGGAGACCCAGTACTTC.

V usage is TRBV11-2 and J usage is TRBJ2-3; perhaps TRBD2 as D (6 bases). V dropped 1 base and J dropped 6 bases, with 8 bases sitting between them. The germline CDR1 and CDR2 sequences are SGHAT and FQNNGV. The CDR3 consists of 13 residues. This CDR3 is CASSLAGADTQYF. The CDR3 region has the DNA TGTGCCAGCAGCTTAGCGGGAGCGGATACGCAGTATTTT.

V gene TRBV27 combines with J gene TRBJ1-5; 7 bases are shared with TRBD1. Germline assignment: CDR1 MNHEY and CDR2 SMNVEV (reference sequence). The CDR3 is 16 amino acids. V was pared by 3 bases and J by 0 bases, with 5 bases of the junction left unmatched. The CDR3 DNA follows: TGTGCCAGCAGTTTGTACAGGGGATATAGCAATCAGCCCCAGCATTTT. Its protein is CASSLYRGYSNQPQHF.

The rearrangement uses TRBV19 and TRBJ2-1; TRBD1 matches at 8 bases. This CDR3 region has 14 residues. J gave up 3 bases and V 9 bases, and 7 bases lay outside the gene matches. Germline V gene sequence: CDR1 LNHDA, CDR2 SQIVND (reference sequence). Here the CDR3 DNA reads TGTGCCAGCTGCCGGGACAGGAGCTACAATGAGCAGTTCTTC. It codes for CASCRDRSYNEQFF.

This chain joins TRBV5-8 and TRBJ1-4; no clear D gene. V lost 0 bases and J 4 bases, leaving 10 bases between the germline ends. There are 15 residues in the CDR3. Germline CDR1 and CDR2: SGHTS and YDEGEE. The CDR3 here is CASSLGSGGNEKLFF. CDR3 coding DNA: TGTGCCAGCAGCTTGGGAAGCGGCGGTAATGAAAAACTGTTTTTT.

This clone appeared a single time. The chain couples TRBV5-1 to TRBJ2-7; D gene ambiguous. The germline V gene encodes CDR1 SGHRS and CDR2 YFSETQ. The CDR3 is 15 amino acids. The V end was cut by 0 bases, the J end by 3 bases, with 13 bases between. The CDR3: CASSLDGQVIYEQYF. The CDR3 DNA follows: TGCGCCAGCAGCTTGGACGGCCAGGTCATCTACGAGCAGTACTTC.

The chain links TRBV6-5 to TRBJ2-1; D is ambiguous. V was cut by 0 bases and J by 3 bases, with 9 bases left in between. CDR1 MNHEY and CDR2 SVGAGI come from the germline V gene. The CDR3 is 15 residues long. CDR3 bases: TGTGCCAGCAGTTACTCGATCCGACTCTACAATGAGCAGTTCTTC. Its translation: CASSYSIRLYNEQFF.

V gene TRBV7-2 combines with J gene TRBJ1-5; 8 nucleotides line up with TRBD1. Trimming at V came to 5 bases and at J to 7 bases, leaving 10 bases not matched to a gene. The length of the CDR3 is 15 residues. CDR1 is SGHTA, CDR2 FQGNSA, per germline. The CDR3 DNA is TGTGCCAGCAGCAAGAGACAGGGGACATTCCAGCCCCAGCATTTT. Its protein product is CASSKRQGTFQPQHF.

CDR3 nucleotides: TGTGCCAGCAGGGACAACCTCCATGAGCAGTTCTTC. Its protein product is CASRDNLHEQFF. The chain is built from TRBV6-5 and TRBJ2-1, with D possibly TRBD1 on 5 matching bases. The CDR3 length is 12 residues. V was pared by 6 bases and J by 8 bases, with 11 bases between. The germline CDR1 and CDR2 sequences are MNHEY and SVGAGI.

The V and J genes are TRBV7-9 and TRBJ2-1; D might be TRBD1 (5 bases). Germline V gene sequence: CDR1 SEHNR, CDR2 FQNEAQ (reference sequence). V gave up 3 bases and J gave up 3 bases, with 12 bases separating them. The CDR3 totals 15 residues. Here the CDR3 reads CASSFGAYFYNEQFF. The CDR3 nucleotides are TGTGCCAGCAGCTTTGGGGCCTATTTCTACAATGAGCAGTTCTTC.

J is TRBJ1-1 and V is TRBV19; TRBD1 agrees at 7 bases. V dropped 9 bases and J dropped 2; count of bases not matched to a gene: 12. This CDR3 is 15 amino acids long. Germline CDR1 LNHDA, CDR2 SQIVND (reference sequence). The CDR3 spells CASARTGLLNTEAFF. The CDR3 DNA is TGTGCCAGCGCCCGGACAGGACTATTAAACACTGAAGCTTTCTTT.

V usage is TRBV5-4 and J usage is TRBJ1-6; 7 bases fit TRBD1. The length of the CDR3 is 15 residues. V lost 0 bases, J lost 7 bases, and 4 bases stayed unmatched. CDR1 SGHNT and CDR2 YYREEE come from the germline V gene (reference sequence). CDR3 amino acids: CASSLDQGGNSPLHF. The CDR3, as DNA: TGTGCCAGCAGCTTGGATCAGGGGGGAAATTCACCCCTCCACTTT.

The chain combines TRBV7-2 with TRBJ1-1; no clear D. The CDR3 runs to 13 residues. From germline, CDR1 is SGHTA and CDR2 FQGNSA. V was clipped by 5 bases and J by 1 base, with 8 bases between them. The CDR3 reads CASSPQPNTEAFF. The CDR3 DNA is TGTGCCAGCAGCCCACAGCCGAACACTGAAGCTTTCTTT.

The J gene is TRBJ2-7, the V gene TRBV19, with 9 bases aligning to TRBD1. This CDR3 spans 15 amino acids. Trimming at V came to 4 bases and at J to 2 bases, leaving 6 bases not matched to a gene. Germline lookup yields CDR1 LNHDA and CDR2 SQIVND (reference sequence). The CDR3 protein is CASSRDRVGAYEQYF. In DNA, the CDR3 is TGTGCCAGTAGTAGGGACAGGGTAGGGGCCTACGAGCAGTACTTC.

This clone appeared a single time. The chain uses TRBV18 and TRBJ2-7; 7 bases fit TRBD2. The J segment lost 5 bases and the V segment lost 3 bases, leaving 10 bases of the junction unmatched. Germline loops: CDR1 KGHSH, CDR2 LQKENI. This CDR3 is 15 amino acids long. CDR3 in amino acids: CASSPFGGSIDEQYF. In DNA form, the CDR3 reads TGTGCCAGCTCACCTTTTGGCGGGAGTATCGACGAGCAGTACTTC.

The chain couples TRBV27 to TRBJ1-5; TRBD1 might be the D (5 bases). Trimming left V 1 base short and J 4 bases short, with 8 bases between. The CDR3 covers 14 residues. CDR1 is MNHEY and CDR2 is SMNVEV in the germline V gene (reference sequence). The CDR3 loop is CASSLLGGNQPQHF. In DNA form, the CDR3 reads TGTGCCAGCAGTTTATTGGGGGGGAATCAGCCCCAGCATTTT.

The chain is built from TRBV5-1 and TRBJ2-7; 10 nucleotides align to TRBD1. CDR1 is SGHRS, CDR2 YFSETQ, per germline. V trimming: 4 bases; J trimming: 4 bases; junction bases outside the gene matches: 5. The CDR3 sequence is 14 residues long. The CDR3 DNA follows: TGCGCCAGCAGCCCCCCGGGACAGGGGTACGAGCAGTACTTC. Its translation is CASSPPGQGYEQYF.

J is TRBJ2-5 and V is TRBV5-5; possibly TRBD1 for D (6 bases). The CDR3 covers 15 residues. Germline CDR1 SGHKS, CDR2 YYEKEE (reference sequence). The V and J ends lost 6 bases and 2 bases respectively, with 17 bases between them. CDR3 DNA: TGTGCCAGCATCCAACCAGGGGCTCCTCAAGAGACCCAGTACTTC. It specifies CASIQPGAPQETQYF.

This chain links TRBV5-5 with TRBJ1-1, with TRBD1 matching over 8 bases. Germline V gives CDR1 SGHKS, CDR2 YYEKEE (reference sequence). The CDR3 runs 17 residues. The J segment lost 4 bases and the V segment lost 0 bases, leaving 11 bases of the junction unmatched. The CDR3 bases are TGTGCCAGCAGCTTGGGCCTCAGGGGGCTTGGAGGCACTGAAGCTTTCTTT. As protein: CASSLGLRGLGGTEAFF.

The gene calls are TRBV27 and TRBJ2-1; 10 bases line up with TRBD2. Trimming removed 6 bases from V and 0 bases from J; junction bases left unmatched: 2. In germline, CDR1 is MNHEY, CDR2 SMNVEV (reference sequence). The CDR3 runs 15 residues. The CDR3 loop reads CASSLAGVSYNEQFF. As DNA, the CDR3 is TGTGCCAGCAGCCTAGCGGGGGTCTCCTACAATGAGCAGTTCTTC.

The rearrangement joins TRBV6-5 to TRBJ2-1, with D possibly matching TRBD2 (6 bases). The CDR3 has 14 residues. Trimming shortened V by 5 bases and J by 11 bases, and 19 bases separated the two germline ends. Germline V gives CDR1 MNHEY, CDR2 SVGAGI. CDR3 DNA sequence: TGTGCCAGCAGTATTGAGAGCGGGCCAATTCAGCAGTTCTTC. Its translation is CASSIESGPIQQFF.

Here the CDR3 DNA reads TGTGCCAGCAGTTATACTAGCTTAGGCCGGGACATTCAGTACTTC. Its translation is CASSYTSLGRDIQYF. The rearrangement uses TRBV6-2 or TRBV6-3 and TRBJ2-4; D possibly corresponds to TRBD2 (6 bases). This CDR3 is built from 15 residues. Trimming shortened V by 3 bases and J by 8 bases, and 17 bases separated the two germline ends. Germline assignment: CDR1 MNHEY and CDR2 SVGEGT.

The rearrangement uses TRBV9 and TRBJ1-4; D perhaps matches TRBD1 (5 bases). Germline CDR1 reads SGDLS; CDR2 reads YYNGEE. The ends were cut back, 3 bases at V and 0 bases at J, with 18 bases in the middle. This CDR3 has 18 residues. The CDR3 reads CASSGTFPGGTTNEKLFF. CDR3 DNA sequence: TGTGCCAGCAGCGGGACCTTTCCCGGGGGGACAACTAATGAAAAACTGTTTTTT.